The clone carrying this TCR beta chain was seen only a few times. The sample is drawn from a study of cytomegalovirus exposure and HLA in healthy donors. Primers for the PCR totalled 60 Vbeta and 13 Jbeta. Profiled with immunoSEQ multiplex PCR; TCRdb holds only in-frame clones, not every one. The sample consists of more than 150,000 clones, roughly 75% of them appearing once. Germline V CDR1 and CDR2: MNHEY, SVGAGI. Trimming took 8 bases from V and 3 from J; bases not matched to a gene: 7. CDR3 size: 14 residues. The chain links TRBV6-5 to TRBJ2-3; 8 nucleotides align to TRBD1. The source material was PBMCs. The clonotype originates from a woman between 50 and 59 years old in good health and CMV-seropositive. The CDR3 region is CASGQGFSTDTQYF. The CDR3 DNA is TGTGCCAGCGGACAGGGATTTTCAACAGATACGCAGTATTTT.